The T cell receptor beta chain under discussion was sequenced for a study of breast tumors, draining lymph nodes, adjacent tissues. General study points: Data fit most tumor T cells coming from lymph node, expanding in tumor. Tumor repertoires ranked between lymph nodes and nontumor tissue in diversity, with V and J gene preferences.

This clonotype was detected ten times or more. Its antigen is currently unknown. TCRdb ran MiXCR on the multiplex PCR reads and lists one entry per CDR3 protein. The repertoire includes around 150,000 distinct CDR3 sequences, around a third of them detected once, and about 2.5% sits in the top ten. Germline CDR1 and CDR2: SGHTA and FQGNSA. V trimming: 5 bases; J trimming: 3 bases; junction bases outside the gene matches: 6. The CDR3 is made up of 15 amino acids. Breast cancer patients provided tissue from their axillary draining lymph nodes. The chain has TRBV7-2 and TRBJ1-5, with 8 bases lining up with TRBD1. The sequence came from a female donor with breast cancer. Some clones in this sample may be carry-over from other donors' samples. The specimen sequenced was axillary lymph node tissue. In DNA, the CDR3 is TGTGCCAGCAGCCCGGGTCAGGGGGCCAATCAGCCCCAGCATTTT. This codes for CASSPGQGANQPQHF.